This T cell receptor (beta chain) was captured in a study of CD8 T cells in Susac syndrome. Roughly 0.45 to 1 ug RNA was reverse transcribed with random hexamers. Amplification of TCR beta CDR3 used immunoSEQ multiplex PCR across 54 Vbeta and 13 Jbeta. TCRdb itself ran the immunoSEQ multiplex PCR reads through MiXCR, one entry per CDR3 protein. This table holds 100,000 to 150,000 distinct CDR3 sequences, 90% to 95% found once. CDR3 length: 15 amino acids. Trimming shortened V by 1 base and J by 0 bases, and 6 bases separated the two germline ends. Germline-derived CDR1 and CDR2 are MGHDK and SYGVNS. From blood CD8+ and CD4+ T cells, the TCR beta chain was sequenced. TEMRA cells were enriched by FACS, and CD4+ and CD8+ T cells were negatively isolated.

Sequencing was performed on CD4+ T cells from PBMCs. This chain connects TRBV25-1 to TRBJ2-2; D not resolved. This clonotype was obtained from a human donor in good health. The CDR3 DNA follows: TGTGCCAGCAGTGAATTGGTCGCGAACACCGGGGAGCTGTTTTTT. Its protein is CASSELVANTGELFF.